This TCR beta chain was retrieved from a study of shared clonotypes between healthy human individuals. Overall study results and limits: A limitation of the genetic and exposure-history diversity represented arose from few donors.

This clone was observed at least ten times. Its specificity is not known. The table came from immunoSEQ multiplex PCR; TCRdb's copy has only in-frame clones and leaves some out. This sample carries 950,000 to 1,100,000 clones, approximately 80% of them seen once, and the ten largest clones take 0.61%. The CDR3 covers 12 residues. Trimming stripped 4 bases from V and 4 bases from J, with 6 bases between. Germline V CDR1 and CDR2: SGHDT, YYEEEE. The V call is TRBV5-6, the J call TRBJ2-1; D ambiguous. This TCR derives from a man aged 18 to 30 in good health. Some clones in this sample may be carry-over from other donors' samples. The sequencing input was memory CD4+ T cells from PBMCs. Subset defined: CD45RA-negative fraction. The CDR3 protein is CASSRTYNEQFF. The CDR3 region has the DNA TGTGCCAGCAGCCGTACTTACAATGAGCAGTTCTTC.